This entry lists 14 T cell receptor beta chains sequenced from one sample in a study of cytomegalovirus exposure and HLA in healthy donors. The study ran its PCR with 60 Vbeta and 13 Jbeta primers. Libraries were prepared by immunoSEQ multiplex PCR; TCRdb keeps only in-frame clonotypes and omits some of them. Counted here are some 200,000 clones, 75% to 85% occurring once; the ten biggest clones make up approximately 2%. The specimen was PBMCs. These receptors all come from a young woman in good health and CMV-seronegative.

This sequence joins TRBV18 and TRBJ2-5; 11 bases line up with TRBD1. The CDR3 contains 19 residues. Germline CDR1 is KGHSH and CDR2 is LQKENI. Germline trimming cut 3 bases from V and 4 bases from J; bases unmatched to any gene: 16. As DNA, the CDR3 is TGTGCCAGCTCACCTACAAGGAGGGGGACAGGGGGATTCCGAGAGACCCAGTACTTC. Residues: CASSPTRRGTGGFRETQYF.

The J gene is TRBJ2-7, the V gene TRBV29-1; TRBD1 matches 9 bases. Germline trimming cut 3 bases from V and 5 bases from J; bases unmatched to any gene: 11. CDR3 length: 15 amino acids. Germline V gives CDR1 SQVTM, CDR2 ANQGSEA. The CDR3 region is CSVEEVQGASHEQYF. CDR3 bases: TGCAGCGTTGAGGAAGTACAGGGGGCCTCACACGAGCAGTACTTC.

This clone appeared once. This chain joins TRBV19 and TRBJ2-2; maybe TRBD2 (6 bases). V was pared by 5 bases and J by 3 bases, with 19 bases between. This CDR3 spans 17 amino acids. Looked up from germline, CDR1 is LNHDA and CDR2 is SQIVND (reference sequence). CDR3 coding DNA: TGTGCCAGTAGTGTAGTCGCAAGGGGACTTTACACCGGGGAGCTGTTTTTT. Translation: CASSVVARGLYTGELFF.

A note on this clone: The limits of the CDR3 on the DNA are not certain, so only TCRdb's listed CDR3 is given. This chain links TRBV21-1 with TRBJ2-1; the table assigns TRBD2, which was not confirmed against the DNA. TRBV21-1 is reported as a pseudogene. Both ends counted, the CDR3 spans 17 residues. The chain's CDR3 is CASSKVVAGGIEGEQFF.

V and J are TRBV9 and TRBJ2-5; 11 bases match TRBD1. The germline CDR1 and CDR2 sequences are SGDLS and YYNGEE. V shed 4 bases, J shed 5 bases, and the junction held 7 bases outside the gene matches. The CDR3 runs to 15 residues. The CDR3 nucleotides read TGTGCCAGCAGCCCAGGGACAGGGGGTTGGGAGACCCAGTACTTC. It translates to CASSPGTGGWETQYF.

The genes are TRBV27 and TRBJ2-3; TRBD1 matches 7 bases. The CDR3 has 17 residues. V lost 6 bases, J lost 4 bases, and 16 bases stayed unmatched. CDR1 is MNHEY, CDR2 SMNVEV, per germline (reference sequence). The CDR3 DNA sequence: TGTGCCAGCAGGAACACGAAGGGGGCGCTGGTCTCAGATACGCAGTATTTT. Translation gives CASRNTKGALVSDTQYF.

V usage is TRBV7-2 and J usage is TRBJ1-3; 9 bases line up with TRBD1. The length of the CDR3 is 15 residues. With V trimmed by 1 base and J by 2 bases, 0 bases remained unmatched. Germline loops: CDR1 SGHTA, CDR2 FQGNSA. The DNA for the CDR3 is TGTGCCAGCAGCTTAGGACAGGGGGCTGGAAACACCATATATTTT. As protein: CASSLGQGAGNTIYF.

The chain has TRBV6-4 and TRBJ1-1; D call uncertain. The V gene lost 3 bases and the J gene lost 1 base, with 3 bases spanning the gap. This CDR3 is 12 amino acids long. Per germline, CDR1 MRHNA and CDR2 SNTAGT. The CDR3 DNA reads as TGTGCCAGCAGTGAGGCGAACACTGAAGCTTTCTTT. It is translated as CASSEANTEAFF.

The gene calls are TRBV2 and TRBJ2-2; 8 bases align to TRBD2. With 6 bases clipped from V and 1 base from J, the junction kept 7 bases outside the gene matches. The CDR3 consists of 16 residues. Germline CDR1 SNHLY, CDR2 FYNNEI. The chain's CDR3 is CASRSLAGGNTGELFF. CDR3 in DNA: TGTGCCAGCAGAAGTCTGGCGGGGGGGAACACCGGGGAGCTGTTTTTT.

The chain has TRBV10-3 and TRBJ2-5, with TRBD1 matching 11 bases. The J call is in doubt because the DNA end fits TRBJ2-7 better. The CDR3 has 16 amino acids. Germline CDR1 reads ENHRY; CDR2 reads SYGVKD. CDR3 nucleotide sequence: TGTGCCATCAGCGGGGCTGGGACAGGGGGAAAGTACGAGCAGTACTTC. Its protein is CAISGAGTGGKYEQYF.

The rearrangement uses TRBV10-1 and TRBJ2-3; 7 bases are a match to TRBD1. This CDR3 is 13 amino acids long. The germline V gene has CDR1 WNHNN and CDR2 SYGVQD (reference sequence). V trimming: 6 bases; J trimming: 2 bases; junction bases outside the gene matches: 2. The CDR3 DNA sequence: TGCGCCAGCAGGGGACAGCTCACAGATACGCAGTATTTT. This encodes CASRGQLTDTQYF.

The V gene is TRBV28, the J gene TRBJ1-1; no clear D gene. V lost 1 base and J lost 4, with 4 bases in between. Germline lookup yields CDR1 MDHEN and CDR2 SYDVKM. The CDR3 totals 12 residues. The CDR3 sequence: CASSLSGTEAFF. The CDR3 nucleotides are TGTGCCAGCAGTTTATCGGGCACTGAAGCTTTCTTT.

As DNA, the CDR3 is TGTGCCAGCAGCCCTCCCGAACAGGGAAACTACGAGCAGTACTTC. It encodes CASSPPEQGNYEQYF. The genes are TRBV7-2 and TRBJ2-7; tentative D call: TRBD1 (6 bases). Trimming took 5 bases from V and 3 from J, leaving 17 bases between them. The CDR3 totals 15 residues. The germline V gene has CDR1 SGHTA and CDR2 FQGNSA.

The chain couples TRBV4-1 to TRBJ1-5; weak D call: TRBD1 (6 bases). The germline V gene has CDR1 MGHRA and CDR2 YSYEKL. V dropped 3 bases and J dropped 8 bases, with 14 bases sitting between them. The length of the CDR3 is 14 residues. The CDR3 DNA is TGCGCCAGCAGCCAGCTGACAGGTTTGGAGCCCCAGCATTTT. It translates to CASSQLTGLEPQHF.